Presented here are 24 T cell receptor beta chains from one specimen sequenced in a study of blood T cell repertoires in COVID-19. The table came from immunoSEQ multiplex PCR; TCRdb's copy has only in-frame clones and leaves some out. The table records 50,000 or so clones, roughly 84% of them present only once. Sequencing input: peripheral blood. Source of these receptors: a man between 35 and 55 years old with active COVID-19.

This chain uses TRBV5-1 with TRBJ2-2; D perhaps matches TRBD2 (6 bases). Germline-derived CDR1 and CDR2 are SGHRS and YFSETQ. Trimming left V 6 bases short and J 6 bases short, with 18 bases between. This CDR3 is 15 amino acids long. CDR3 region: CASTARASVAGELFF. The DNA of the CDR3 is TGCGCCAGCACGGCGCGGGCTAGCGTCGCCGGGGAGCTGTTTTTT.

In its sample, this clone was seen a few times. V gene TRBV11-2 combines with J gene TRBJ1-6, with TRBD1 as a possible D gene (5 bases). The CDR3 length is 16 residues. CDR1 and CDR2 (germline): SGHAT, FQNNGV. With 2 bases removed from V and 6 bases from J, the gap between germline ends came to 14 bases. In DNA form, the CDR3 reads TGTGCCAGCAGCTTACGTGCTCGGGGGGGTAATTCACCCCTCCACTTT. It is translated as CASSLRARGGNSPLHF.

The V and J genes are TRBV6-2 or TRBV6-3 and TRBJ2-3; perhaps TRBD1 as D (6 bases). Germline-derived CDR1 and CDR2 are MNHEY and SVGEGT. V was shortened by 2 bases and J by 3 bases, with 12 bases between the two germline ends. The CDR3 runs 15 residues. CDR3 sequence: CASSYPGAGTDTQYF. The CDR3 DNA follows: TGTGCCAGCAGTTACCCAGGGGCCGGGACAGATACGCAGTATTTT.

The J gene is TRBJ2-7, the V gene TRBV21-1; TRBD2, the table's D call, was not compared with the DNA. TRBV21-1 is a known pseudogene. The CDR3 is 14 amino acids. DNA of the CDR3: TGTGCCAGCAGCAAAGGTACGGGGTCCTACGAGCAGTACTTC. Its protein product is CASSKGTGSYEQYF.

The chain employs TRBV19 and TRBJ2-1, with 7 positions matching TRBD2. Germline CDR1 is LNHDA and CDR2 is SQIVND (reference sequence). The V gene end was trimmed by 5 bases and the J gene end by 3 bases; junction bases not matched to a gene: 13. This CDR3 is built from 17 residues. The chain's CDR3 is CASSPWGGRGSYNEQFF. DNA of the CDR3: TGTGCCAGTAGTCCCTGGGGGGGAAGAGGGAGCTACAATGAGCAGTTCTTC.

The J gene is TRBJ2-7, the V gene TRBV15; the D gene is possibly TRBD1 (5 bases). The CDR3 sequence is 14 residues long. V shed 3 bases and J shed 0 bases, with 9 bases lying between them. Germline CDR1 and CDR2: LNHNV and YYDKDF (reference sequence). DNA of the CDR3: TGTGCCACCAGCAGCACAGGCGACTCCTACGAGCAGTACTTC. This translates into CATSSTGDSYEQYF.

The chain combines TRBV2 with TRBJ1-1; unclear D gene. The CDR3 covers 13 residues. With 6 bases removed from V and 9 bases from J, the gap between germline ends came to 17 bases. Germline CDR1 and CDR2: SNHLY and FYNNEI. The CDR3 protein is CASRYGRVGQAFF. The CDR3 DNA is TGTGCCAGCAGATACGGGCGGGTCGGACAAGCTTTCTTT.

This sequence joins TRBV27 and TRBJ2-3, with 9 nucleotides matching TRBD1. The germline CDR1 and CDR2 sequences are MNHEY and SMNVEV (reference sequence). The V and J ends lost 5 bases and 3 bases, in that order; junction bases with no gene match: 3. This CDR3 contains 14 residues. DNA of the CDR3: TGTGCCAGCAGTCATGGACAGGGGACAGATACGCAGTATTTT. Translation: CASSHGQGTDTQYF.

This chain uses TRBV2 with TRBJ2-7; D is unclear. CDR1 is SNHLY, CDR2 FYNNEI, per germline. The CDR3 runs to 12 residues. Deletions cut 6 bases from V and 4 bases from J, with 10 bases between. CDR3 nucleotide sequence: TGTGCCAGCAGGGCGGATAGGTACGAGCAGTACTTC. This translates into CASRADRYEQYF.

The chain is built from TRBV7-9 and TRBJ1-4; D is possibly TRBD1 (6 bases). Germline V gene data show CDR1 as SEHNR and CDR2 as FQNEAQ (reference sequence). Trimming took off 2 bases at V and 2 bases at J, with 18 bases between the two ends. This CDR3 comprises 18 residues. The CDR3 is CASSLTYRVRGTNEKLFF. The CDR3 bases are TGTGCCAGCAGCTTAACCTACAGGGTAAGGGGTACTAATGAAAAACTGTTTTTT.

The chain is built from TRBV27 and TRBJ2-2, with 7 bases lining up with TRBD2. Germline loops: CDR1 MNHEY, CDR2 SMNVEV (reference sequence). The CDR3 covers 17 residues. Germline trimming cut 9 bases from V and 6 bases from J; bases unmatched to any gene: 19. CDR3 nucleotide sequence: TGTGCCAGGATAGATGAGGGTGCGGGAGAAGAGGCCGGGGAGCTGTTTTTT. Protein: CARIDEGAGEEAGELFF.

The V and J genes are TRBV5-1 and TRBJ1-6; 8 bases are shared with TRBD1. The CDR3 extends over 15 amino acids. V trimming: 4 bases; J trimming: 6 bases; junction bases outside the gene matches: 6. Germline V CDR1 and CDR2: SGHRS, YFSETQ. This CDR3 reads CASSPTGQVNSPLHF. The CDR3 DNA reads as TGCGCCAGCAGCCCCACGGGACAGGTTAATTCACCCCTCCACTTT.

This clone has just one count. The chain couples TRBV19 to TRBJ1-1; TRBD1 aligns across 8 bases. Germline assignment: CDR1 LNHDA and CDR2 SQIVND (reference sequence). This CDR3 spans 13 amino acids. Trimming at V came to 6 bases and at J to 7 bases, leaving 7 bases not matched to a gene. The CDR3 spells CASRTGELLEAFF. In DNA, the CDR3 is TGTGCCAGTAGGACAGGGGAACTACTTGAAGCTTTCTTT.

The chain joins TRBV28 to TRBJ1-2; D is uncertain. V lost 4 bases, J lost 7 bases, and 16 bases lay in between. Germline V gene data show CDR1 as MDHEN and CDR2 as SYDVKM. The CDR3 is 14 amino acids. CDR3 sequence (DNA): TGTGCCAGCAGTTCACTAGTTACGGGCTCTGGCTACACCTTC. This encodes CASSSLVTGSGYTF.

The chain joins TRBV28 to TRBJ1-3, with no clear D. Trimming stripped 5 bases from V and 0 bases from J, with 11 bases between. CDR1 is MDHEN and CDR2 is SYDVKM in the germline V gene. CDR3 length: 15 residues. The CDR3 DNA sequence: TGTGCCAGCAGTCCGGGAAGAAGCTCTGGAAACACCATATATTTT. This codes for CASSPGRSSGNTIYF.

The rearrangement joins TRBV3-1 (or the pseudogene TRBV3-2) to TRBJ1-3; tentative D call: TRBD1 (5 bases). CDR3 length equals 14 residues. V lost 1 base and J 2 bases, leaving 6 bases between the germline ends. CDR1 LGHDT and CDR2 YNNKEL come from the germline V gene (reference sequence). CDR3 bases: TGTGCCAGCAGCCAAGTAGGGGCTGGAAACACCATATATTTT. This codes for CASSQVGAGNTIYF.

The chain joins TRBV11-1 to TRBJ2-7; TRBD1 is a possible D gene (6 bases). The germline CDR1 and CDR2 sequences are SGHAT and FQDESV (reference sequence). The CDR3 extends over 15 amino acids. V lost 3 bases to trimming and J lost 2 bases, with 14 bases between them. DNA of the CDR3: TGTGCCAGCAGCTTGATGACAGGACGAACCTACGAGCAGTACTTC. Protein product: CASSLMTGRTYEQYF.

This clone was recorded only once. V and J are TRBV9 and TRBJ2-1, with 7 bases matching TRBD2. Germline V lookup: CDR1 SGDLS, CDR2 YYNGEE. V was clipped by 7 bases and J by 3 bases; unmatched bases: 10. This CDR3 is 15 amino acids long. Written as DNA, the CDR3 is TGTGCCAGCGGTCAGGGCGGGAGTTTCTACAATGAGCAGTTCTTC. It translates to CASGQGGSFYNEQFF.

The CDR3, as DNA: TGTGCCAGCAGTCCTAGCGGGGGGGACTCCTACAATGAGCAGTTCTTC. Translation gives CASSPSGGDSYNEQFF. This rearrangement joins TRBV9 to TRBJ2-1, with 12 bases aligning to TRBD2. Germline CDR1 reads SGDLS; CDR2 reads YYNGEE. CDR3 length: 16 residues. With V trimmed by 5 bases and J by 0 bases, 3 bases remained unmatched.

The chain links TRBV24-1 to TRBJ2-1; D remains unclear. Trimming pared 0 bases from V and 10 bases from J, leaving 6 bases between. In germline, CDR1 is KGHDR, CDR2 SFDVKD. The CDR3 contains 12 residues. Here the CDR3 DNA reads TGTGCCACCAGTGATTTGGAGGCCGAGCAGTTCTTC. Translation gives CATSDLEAEQFF.

CDR3 residues: CATSDPGGRELFF. The CDR3 nucleotides are TGTGCCACCAGTGACCCCGGTGGGAGGGAACTGTTTTTT. V usage is TRBV24-1 and J usage is TRBJ1-4; unclear D gene. Trimming removed 4 bases from V and 12 bases from J, with 14 bases in between. Germline CDR1 and CDR2: KGHDR and SFDVKD. This CDR3 spans 13 amino acids.

This clone was seen once. CDR3 in DNA: TGTGCCAGCGAAAACAGCGGGCGATCCTACAATGAGCAGTTCTTC. Translated, it gives CASENSGRSYNEQFF. The V call is TRBV19, the J call TRBJ2-1; a weak D match, TRBD2 (6 bases). The germline V gene has CDR1 LNHDA and CDR2 SQIVND (reference sequence). The V and J ends lost 9 bases and 1 base respectively, with 16 bases between them. The CDR3 loop spans 15 amino acids.

V gene TRBV27 combines with J gene TRBJ2-7; 7 bases agree with TRBD1. After removal of 2 bases from V and 3 bases from J, the junction contained 13 bases not matched to a gene. Germline CDR1 MNHEY, CDR2 SMNVEV (reference sequence). This CDR3 spans 17 amino acids. The CDR3 DNA is TGTGCCAGCAGTTTACCCCCCTCCGGGACAGTTTTCTACGAGCAGTACTTC. Its protein is CASSLPPSGTVFYEQYF.

V gene TRBV19 combines with J gene TRBJ2-3; TRBD2 is a possible D gene (6 bases). The V and J ends lost 0 bases and 3 bases respectively, with 13 bases between them. This CDR3 is 16 amino acids long. In germline, CDR1 is LNHDA, CDR2 SQIVND (reference sequence). The chain's CDR3 is CASSIEAGLRTDTQYF. The CDR3 nucleotides are TGTGCCAGTAGTATAGAGGCGGGGTTAAGAACAGATACGCAGTATTTT.